The rows below give T cell receptor beta chains drawn from one sample of a study of shared clonotypes between healthy human individuals. Only in-frame clones appear in the TCRdb table, and some are missing; sequencing was by immunoSEQ multiplex PCR. There are approximately 2,000,000 clones in the sample; just under 95% occur only once, and under 2% lies in the top ten. Sequencing was done on a sample of naive CD8+ T cells from PBMCs. These receptors came from a man younger than 35 in good health. Some clones in this sample may be carry-over from other donors' samples. Both conserved end residues are part of each CDR3. Each record gives: CDR3 protein, CDR3 DNA, J gene, V gene, clone size, D gene. A D gene is named only where the DNA matches it firmly. Only some rows state a clone size, as once, few, many or a class for expanded clones.

CASSSRDRGEQYF TGTGCCAGCAGTTCCCGGGACAGGGGCGAGCAGTACTTC TRBJ2-7 TRBV28 - TRBD1
CASSFRTRYEQYF TGTGCCAGCAGTTTTCGGACTCGCTACGAGCAGTACTTC TRBJ2-7 TRBV28 - -
CASSAQVSGELFF TGTGCCAGCAGTGCCCAGGTGTCCGGGGAGCTGTTTTTT TRBJ2-2 TRBV27 - -
CASSERDPYYEQYF TGTGCCAGCAGTGAAAGGGATCCCTACTACGAGCAGTACTTC TRBJ2-7 TRBV6-1 - -
CAWSVAGWETQYF TGTGCCTGGAGTGTAGCGGGTTGGGAGACCCAGTACTTC TRBJ2-5 TRBV30 - -
CASRRRVDSGRPSTDTQYF TGTGCCAGCAGACGCCGGGTGGATAGCGGGAGGCCTAGCACAGATACGCAGTATTTT TRBJ2-3 TRBV5-4 - TRBD2
CASKNWAGGDTEAFF TGTGCCAGCAAAAATTGGGCAGGGGGGGACACTGAAGCTTTCTTT TRBJ1-1 TRBV27 - TRBD1
CASSEADQVWTSGRSLPGQYF TGCGCCAGCAGCGAAGCCGACCAGGTTTGGACTAGCGGGAGGTCCCTCCCTGGGCAGTACTTC TRBJ2-7 TRBV4-1 - TRBD2
CASSDHKGGGFADTQYF TGTGCCAGCAGTGATCACAAGGGAGGAGGGTTTGCAGATACGCAGTATTTT TRBJ2-3 TRBV2 - -
CASSLGRVNTIYF TGTGCCAGCAGCTTAGGTCGGGTAAACACCATATATTTT TRBJ1-3 TRBV11-3 - -
CASSPREAQTDTQYF TGTGCCAGCAGCCCTCGGGAGGCTCAGACAGATACGCAGTATTTT TRBJ2-3 TRBV7-8 - TRBD2
CASSISGTSGSRNEQFF TGCGCCAGCAGCATATCCGGGACTAGCGGGAGTAGGAATGAGCAGTTCTTC TRBJ2-1 TRBV4-3 - TRBD2
CAWNPPGQDNEQFF TGTGCCTGGAATCCTCCGGGACAAGACAATGAGCAGTTCTTC TRBJ2-1 TRBV30 - -
CASSPPGRLPTFNEKLFF TGCGCCAGCAGCCCTCCGGGCAGGCTCCCTACTTTTAATGAAAAACTGTTTTTT TRBJ1-4 TRBV5-1 - -
CASSPAMFSYEQYF TGTGCCAGCAGTCCCGCAATGTTCTCCTACGAGCAGTACTTC TRBJ2-7 TRBV6-5 - -
CASSLRAPSSYEQYF TGTGCCAGCAGTTTAAGGGCCCCCAGCTCCTACGAGCAGTACTTC TRBJ2-7 TRBV28 - -
CASTTRAGGLKKLFF TGTGCCAGCACCACCCGGGCAGGGGGCTTAAAAAAACTGTTTTTT TRBJ1-4 TRBV28 - TRBD1
CASGGTDTQYF TGTGCCAGCGGAGGCACAGATACGCAGTATTTT TRBJ2-3 TRBV6-6 - -
CASSLGQGVTQYF TGTGCCAGCAGTTTAGGGCAGGGCGTGACCCAGTACTTC TRBJ2-5 TRBV27 - -
CASGQGGRSGEQYF TGTGCCAGCGGTCAGGGCGGAAGGTCGGGCGAGCAGTACTTC TRBJ2-7 TRBV9 - -
CASSDGRGQGTEAFF TGCGCCAGCAGCGACGGGAGGGGGCAGGGCACTGAAGCTTTCTTT TRBJ1-1 TRBV5-1 - TRBD1
CATSSLAGGRDTQYF TGTGCCACCAGCTCGCTAGCGGGAGGGCGAGATACGCAGTATTTT TRBJ2-3 TRBV15 - TRBD2
CASSVEGLARDTDTQYF TGTGCCAGCAGCGTAGAGGGACTAGCAAGGGACACAGATACGCAGTATTTT TRBJ2-3 TRBV9 - TRBD2
CASSPRTIRNEQFF TGTGCCAGCAGCCCACGGACCATTAGGAATGAGCAGTTCTTC TRBJ2-1 TRBV9 - -
CASRLDQGDGNTIYF TGTGCCAGCAGATTAGACCAGGGTGATGGAAACACCATATATTTT TRBJ1-3 TRBV2 - -
CSVSSGYEQYF TGCAGCGTTTCGTCGGGGTACGAGCAGTACTTC TRBJ2-7 TRBV29-1 once -
CASSLDSPTIEGSYEQYF TGTGCCAGCAGCTTAGATAGCCCCACGATTGAGGGCTCCTACGAGCAGTACTTC TRBJ2-7 TRBV11-2 - -
CASSPRDNEQFF TGTGCCAGCAGCCCCCGGGACAATGAGCAGTTCTTC TRBJ2-1 TRBV7-9 few -
CASSYTTRGTDTQYF TGTGCCAGCAGCTATACGACTAGAGGCACAGATACGCAGTATTTT TRBJ2-3 TRBV11-2 - -
CASSFKALAGGPGELFF TGTGCCAGCAGCTTTAAGGCGTTAGCGGGAGGGCCCGGGGAGCTGTTTTTT TRBJ2-2 TRBV7-6 - TRBD2
CASSLEGDGYTF TGTGCCAGCAGCTTAGAAGGGGACGGCTACACCTTC TRBJ1-2 TRBV11-1 - -
CASSYDYSNQPQHF TGTGCCAGTAGTTATGACTATAGCAATCAGCCCCAGCATTTT TRBJ1-5 TRBV19 - -
CASSIRGEYYGYTF TGTGCCAGTAGTATACGGGGAGAATACTATGGCTACACCTTC TRBJ1-2 TRBV19 - -
CASSQGFGGDNQPQHF TGTGCCAGCAGCCAAGGTTTCGGAGGGGACAATCAGCCCCAGCATTTT TRBJ1-5 TRBV4-2 - -
CASRETTGLVSYEQYF TGTGCCAGCAGAGAAACTACAGGCCTTGTTTCCTACGAGCAGTACTTC TRBJ2-7 TRBV2 - -
CASSFDRGDTYEQYF TGTGCCAGCAGCTTCGACAGGGGGGACACCTACGAGCAGTACTTC TRBJ2-7 TRBV11-2 - TRBD1
CASSSIYEQYF TGTGCCAGCAGCTCCATCTACGAGCAGTACTTC TRBJ2-7 TRBV11-2 - -
CASSLRGGSFGGYTF TGTGCCAGCAGTTTACGAGGAGGCTCTTTCGGTGGCTACACCTTC TRBJ1-2 TRBV27 - -
CAWFVRQGGGTEAFF TGTGCCTGGTTTGTTAGACAGGGCGGTGGCACTGAAGCTTTCTTT TRBJ1-1 TRBV30 few TRBD1
CASWDSSNTGELFF TGTGCCAGCTGGGACTCCTCGAACACCGGGGAGCTGTTTTTT TRBJ2-2 TRBV5-4 - -
CASSPVWGLGAEQFF TGTGCCAGCAGCCCAGTGTGGGGACTAGGGGCTGAGCAGTTCTTC TRBJ2-1 TRBV7-2 once TRBD2
CASSDRAGIYEQYF TGTGCCAGCAGTGACCGGGCAGGGATCTACGAGCAGTACTTC TRBJ2-7 TRBV2 - -
CASSLEVPVTSPRGTDTQYF TGTGCCAGCAGTTTAGAGGTGCCGGTGACTAGCCCTCGGGGCACAGATACGCAGTATTTT TRBJ2-3 TRBV28 - TRBD2
CASSWGDGYEQYF TGCGCCAGCAGCTGGGGGGACGGATACGAGCAGTACTTC TRBJ2-7 TRBV5-1 once -
CASSAQGDRQFF TGTGCCAGCAGCGCACAGGGAGACCGCCAGTTCTTC TRBJ2-1 TRBV9 - -
CASSLLGREDEQYF TGTGCCAGCAGTTTACTCGGGAGGGAAGACGAGCAGTACTTC TRBJ2-7 TRBV27 - TRBD2
CASSLIYTEAFF TGTGCCAGCAGCTTAATATACACTGAAGCTTTCTTT TRBJ1-1 TRBV7-2 once -
CASRFKPTPVF TGTGCAAGTCGCTTTAAACCCACACCGGTCTTC TRBJ2-7 TRBV12-2 - -
CASSQVRLAGYEQYF TGTGCCAGCAGCCAAGTGCGGCTAGCGGGCTACGAGCAGTACTTC TRBJ2-7 TRBV4-2 - TRBD2
CASSLLGTGLNTEAFF TGCGCCAGCAGCTTGCTGGGGACAGGATTGAACACTGAAGCTTTCTTT TRBJ1-1 TRBV5-1 few TRBD1
CASSQGRSFTEAFF TGCGCCAGCAGCCAAGGACGGAGCTTCACTGAAGCTTTCTTT TRBJ1-1 TRBV4-3 - -
CATSRERDRSNEQYF TGTGCCACCAGCAGAGAAAGGGACAGGTCCAACGAGCAGTACTTC TRBJ2-7 TRBV15 - TRBD1
CSVETGTGGYEQYF TGCAGCGTTGAGACCGGGACAGGGGGCTACGAGCAGTACTTC TRBJ2-7 TRBV29-1 once TRBD1
CASSFIQGRAGELFF TGTGCCAGCAGCTTTATACAGGGGAGGGCCGGGGAGCTGTTTTTT TRBJ2-2 TRBV7-9 - -
CATPGGVSYEQYF TGTGCCACCCCTGGGGGGGTCTCCTACGAGCAGTACTTC TRBJ2-7 TRBV6-1 - TRBD2
CAIRDSRDEQYF TGTGCCATTAGGGACAGCCGGGACGAGCAGTACTTC TRBJ2-7 TRBV10-3 - TRBD1
CASRETGTQIF TGTGCCAGCAGGGAGACAGGCACCCAGATCTTC TRBJ2-1 TRBV27 - -